This is a list of T cell receptor beta chains from one sample in a study of blood T cell repertoires in COVID-19. Measured with immunoSEQ multiplex PCR; TCRdb has only the in-frame clones, and not every one. Of about 210,000 clones in the sample, roughly 84% were seen once. Sequenced: peripheral blood. The receptor set was obtained from a man aged 40-49 years who had recovered from COVID-19. The CDR3 runs from the conserved cysteine through the conserved F or W. D genes are given only for firm matches. Part of the rows lack a size; the others show once, few, many or a class for expanded clones.

d_gene: NA; abundance: NA; v_gene: TRBV10-2; j_gene: TRBJ2-3; CDR3aa: CASSLPDIDTQYF; CDR3nt: TGCGCCAGCAGTCTCCCGGACATCGATACGCAGTATTTT
d_gene: TRBD1; abundance: NA; v_gene: TRBV9; j_gene: TRBJ1-1; CDR3aa: CASSVASGTDYTEAFF; CDR3nt: TGTGCCAGCAGCGTAGCCTCAGGGACAGACTACACTGAAGCTTTCTTT
d_gene: TRBD1; abundance: NA; v_gene: TRBV30; j_gene: TRBJ1-5; CDR3aa: CAWSVDRGTPQHF; CDR3nt: TGTGCCTGGAGTGTCGACAGGGGTACTCCCCAGCATTTT
d_gene: NA; abundance: few; v_gene: TRBV6-1; j_gene: TRBJ1-2; CDR3aa: CASSEYVQGDYGYTF; CDR3nt: TGTGCCAGCAGTGAATATGTACAGGGTGACTATGGCTACACCTTC
d_gene: NA; abundance: NA; v_gene: TRBV30; j_gene: TRBJ1-5; CDR3aa: CAWSPTGGNQPQHF; CDR3nt: TGTGCCTGGAGCCCAACGGGGGGTAATCAGCCCCAGCATTTT
d_gene: NA; abundance: NA; v_gene: TRBV27; j_gene: TRBJ1-2; CDR3aa: CASSLMAGLGYTF; CDR3nt: TGTGCCAGCAGTTTAATGGCAGGGTTGGGCTACACCTTC
d_gene: TRBD2; abundance: NA; v_gene: TRBV13; j_gene: TRBJ2-1; CDR3aa: CASSLAWGSGRDNEQFF; CDR3nt: TGTGCCAGCAGCTTAGCTTGGGGTAGCGGGAGGGACAATGAGCAGTTCTTC
d_gene: NA; abundance: NA; v_gene: TRBV28; j_gene: TRBJ2-4; CDR3aa: CASKPGAAKNIQYF; CDR3nt: TGTGCCAGCAAACCTGGGGCGGCCAAAAACATTCAGTACTTC
d_gene: NA; abundance: NA; v_gene: TRBV27; j_gene: TRBJ1-1; CDR3aa: CASSLKGPGTEAFF; CDR3nt: TGTGCCAGCAGTTTAAAGGGTCCCGGGACAGAAGCTTTCTTT
d_gene: NA; abundance: NA; v_gene: TRBV6-5; j_gene: TRBJ2-7; CDR3aa: CASCWTVGYEQYF; CDR3nt: TGTGCCAGCTGTTGGACTGTTGGGTACGAGCAGTACTTC
d_gene: TRBD1; abundance: NA; v_gene: TRBV5-1; j_gene: TRBJ2-3; CDR3aa: CASSVDRGTDTQYF; CDR3nt: TGCGCCAGCAGCGTGGACAGGGGGACAGATACGCAGTATTTT
d_gene: TRBD2; abundance: NA; v_gene: TRBV27; j_gene: TRBJ2-4; CDR3aa: CASSLLAGVAKNIQYF; CDR3nt: TGTGCCAGCAGTCTTCTAGCGGGAGTGGCCAAAAACATTCAGTACTTC
d_gene: TRBD1; abundance: NA; v_gene: TRBV6-2/TRBV6-3; j_gene: TRBJ2-2; CDR3aa: CASSSLRDRGSGELFF; CDR3nt: TGTGCCAGCAGTTCCCTCCGGGACAGGGGTTCTGGGGAGCTGTTTTTT
d_gene: TRBD2; abundance: once; v_gene: TRBV19; j_gene: TRBJ2-1; CDR3aa: CACRSTSGINEQFF; CDR3nt: TGTGCCTGCCGATCGACTAGCGGGATAAATGAGCAGTTCTTC
d_gene: TRBD1; abundance: NA; v_gene: TRBV12-3/TRBV12-4; j_gene: TRBJ2-1; CDR3aa: CASSDRVYEQFF; CDR3nt: TGTGCCAGCAGTGACAGGGTTTATGAGCAGTTCTTC
d_gene: NA; abundance: NA; v_gene: TRBV9; j_gene: TRBJ2-2; CDR3aa: CASSVGTPNTGELFF; CDR3nt: TGTGCCAGCAGCGTAGGGACACCGAACACCGGGGAGCTGTTTTTT
d_gene: NA; abundance: NA; v_gene: TRBV18; j_gene: TRBJ2-6; CDR3aa: CASSLGDSGANVLTF; CDR3nt: TGTGCCAGCTCCCTCGGGGACTCTGGGGCCAACGTCCTGACTTTC
d_gene: TRBD1; abundance: NA; v_gene: TRBV7-2; j_gene: TRBJ2-7; CDR3aa: CASSAGQGMGEQYF; CDR3nt: TGTGCCAGCAGCGCGGGACAGGGAATGGGCGAGCAGTACTTC
d_gene: TRBD2; abundance: NA; v_gene: TRBV30; j_gene: TRBJ2-5; CDR3aa: CAWRGLAGGKETQYF; CDR3nt: TGTGCCTGGAGGGGACTAGCGGGAGGGAAAGAGACCCAGTACTTC
d_gene: NA; abundance: NA; v_gene: TRBV25-1; j_gene: TRBJ2-7; CDR3aa: CASSYSGAPYEQYF; CDR3nt: TGTGCCAGCAGTTACTCAGGGGCCCCCTACGAGCAGTACTTC
d_gene: TRBD1; abundance: NA; v_gene: TRBV9; j_gene: TRBJ1-4; CDR3aa: CASSVLGTENEKLFF; CDR3nt: TGTGCCAGCAGCGTCCTCGGGACAGAGAATGAAAAACTGTTTTTT
d_gene: NA; abundance: NA; v_gene: TRBV30; j_gene: TRBJ2-5; CDR3aa: CAWSWSPQETQYF; CDR3nt: TGTGCCTGGAGTTGGAGCCCCCAAGAGACCCAGTACTTC
d_gene: NA; abundance: NA; v_gene: TRBV19; j_gene: TRBJ2-7; CDR3aa: CASSIVLSSYEQYF; CDR3nt: TGTGCCAGTAGTATAGTTCTCAGCTCCTACGAGCAGTACTTC
d_gene: NA; abundance: NA; v_gene: TRBV25-1; j_gene: TRBJ2-1; CDR3aa: CASSEVQGSYNEQFF; CDR3nt: TGTGCCAGCAGTGAAGTACAGGGATCCTACAATGAGCAGTTCTTC
d_gene: TRBD2; abundance: NA; v_gene: TRBV10-1; j_gene: TRBJ2-7; CDR3aa: CASSPGLAGEQYF; CDR3nt: TGCGCCAGCAGTCCGGGACTAGCGGGAGAGCAGTACTTC
d_gene: NA; abundance: NA; v_gene: TRBV9; j_gene: TRBJ2-3; CDR3aa: CASSVGGGGAADTQYF; CDR3nt: TGTGCCAGCAGCGTAGGAGGGGGTGGAGCGGCAGATACGCAGTATTTT
d_gene: TRBD1; abundance: NA; v_gene: TRBV7-2; j_gene: TRBJ1-2; CDR3aa: CASSVQTGSDGYTF; CDR3nt: TGTGCCAGCAGCGTACAGACAGGGAGTGATGGCTACACCTTC
d_gene: NA; abundance: NA; v_gene: TRBV25-1; j_gene: TRBJ1-1; CDR3aa: CASSEFQGRGTEAFF; CDR3nt: TGTGCCAGCAGTGAATTTCAGGGGCGCGGCACTGAAGCTTTCTTT